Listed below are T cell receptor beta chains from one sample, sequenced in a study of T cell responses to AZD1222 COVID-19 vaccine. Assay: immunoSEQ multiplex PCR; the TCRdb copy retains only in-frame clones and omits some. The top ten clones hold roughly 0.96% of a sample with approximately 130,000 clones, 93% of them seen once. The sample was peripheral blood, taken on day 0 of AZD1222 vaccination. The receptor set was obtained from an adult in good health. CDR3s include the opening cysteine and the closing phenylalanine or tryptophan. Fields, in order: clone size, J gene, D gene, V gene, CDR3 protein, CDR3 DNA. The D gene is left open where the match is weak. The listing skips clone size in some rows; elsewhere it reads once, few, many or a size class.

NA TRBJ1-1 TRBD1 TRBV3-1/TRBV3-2 CASSRQGDTEAFF TGTGCCAGCAGTAGACAGGGGGACACTGAAGCTTTCTTT
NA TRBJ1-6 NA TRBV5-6 CASSRNRADSPLHF TGTGCCAGCAGCCGGAACAGGGCGGACTCACCCCTCCACTTT
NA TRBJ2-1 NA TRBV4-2 CASSHVQSYNEQFF TGTGCCAGCAGCCATGTACAATCCTACAATGAGCAGTTCTTC
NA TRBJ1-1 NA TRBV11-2 CASSRQTNTEAFF TGTGCCAGTTCTCGGCAGACGAACACTGAAGCTTTCTTT
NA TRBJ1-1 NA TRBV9 CASSVGRVNTEAFF TGTGCCAGCAGCGTAGGCCGGGTGAACACTGAAGCTTTCTTT
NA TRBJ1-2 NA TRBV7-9 CASSSGPGTSYGYTF TGTGCCAGCAGCTCAGGTCCCGGGACGTCGTATGGCTACACCTTC
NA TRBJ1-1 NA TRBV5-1 CASSLAFPPRRGSTEAFF TGCGCCAGCAGCTTGGCTTTTCCCCCTAGAAGAGGTTCCACTGAAGCTTTCTTT
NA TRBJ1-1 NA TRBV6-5 CAVRENTEAFF TGTGCTGTTAGGGAGAACACTGAAGCTTTCTTT
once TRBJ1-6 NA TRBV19 CASSMGGGGNSPLHF TGTGCCAGTAGTATGGGAGGAGGAGGAAATTCACCCCTCCACTTT
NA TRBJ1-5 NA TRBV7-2 CASSVRDGGNQPQHF TGTGCCAGCAGCGTTAGGGACGGGGGTAATCAGCCCCAGCATTTT
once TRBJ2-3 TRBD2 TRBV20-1 CSASGLLAGGLLDTQYF TGCAGTGCTAGTGGCCTACTAGCGGGGGGCCTGTTGGATACGCAGTATTTT
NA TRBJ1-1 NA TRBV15 CATSREDSLSFMNTEAFF TGTGCCACCAGCAGAGAGGACAGCCTCTCGTTTATGAACACTGAAGCTTTCTTT
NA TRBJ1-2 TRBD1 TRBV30 CAWNNLAGGVYGYTF TGTGCCTGGAACAACCTGGCAGGGGGAGTATATGGCTACACCTTC
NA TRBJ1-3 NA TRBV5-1 CASSQQGFGNTIYF TGCGCCAGCAGCCAACAGGGTTTCGGAAACACCATATATTTT
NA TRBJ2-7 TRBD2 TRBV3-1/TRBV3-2 CASSPGLAVSYEQYF TGTGCCAGCAGTCCGGGACTAGCGGTCTCCTACGAGCAGTACTTC
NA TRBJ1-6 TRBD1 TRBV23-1 CASSHPGTGSSRSSYNSPLHF TGCGCCAGCAGTCATCCTGGGACAGGGTCGTCCCGGAGCTCCTATAATTCACCCCTCCACTTT
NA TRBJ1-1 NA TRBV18 CASSPPPGTMNTEAFF TGTGCCAGCTCACCACCTCCAGGGACCATGAACACTGAAGCTTTCTTT
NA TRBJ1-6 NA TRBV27 CASRSSSYNSPLHF TGTGCCAGTCGGAGTAGCTCCTATAATTCACCCCTCCACTTT
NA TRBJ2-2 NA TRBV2 CASSASGTGELFF TGTGCCAGCAGTGCTTCTGGAACCGGGGAGCTGTTTTTT
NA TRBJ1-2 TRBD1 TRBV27 CASSLSDRAFGYTF TGTGCCAGCAGTTTATCGGACAGGGCTTTTGGCTACACCTTC
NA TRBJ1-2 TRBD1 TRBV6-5 CASSYRDSPNYGYTF TGTGCCAGCAGTTATAGGGACAGTCCTAACTATGGCTACACCTTC
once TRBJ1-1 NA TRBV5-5 CASSFSPRQEMNTEAFF TGTGCCAGCAGCTTCTCGCCGCGACAGGAAATGAACACTGAAGCTTTCTTT
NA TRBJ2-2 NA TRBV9 CASSVAGGAGKLFF TGTGCCAGCAGCGTAGCGGGTGGGGCCGGGAAGCTGTTTTTT
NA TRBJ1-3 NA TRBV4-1 CASSLFSSSGNTIYF TGCGCCAGCAGCTTATTCAGCAGCTCTGGAAACACCATATATTTT
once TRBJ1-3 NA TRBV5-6 CASSLEGLGNTIYF TGTGCCAGCAGCTTGGAAGGGCTTGGAAACACCATATATTTT
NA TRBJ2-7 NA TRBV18 CASSPWETSYEQYF TGTGCCAGCTCACCATGGGAAACCTCCTACGAGCAGTACTTC
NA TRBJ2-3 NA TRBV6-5 CASSYRVANTQYF TGTGCCAGCAGTTACAGGGTAGCGAATACGCAGTATTTT
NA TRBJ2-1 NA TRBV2 CASSDTSSGVDEQFF TGTGCCAGCAGTGACACTAGTTCGGGTGTGGATGAGCAGTTCTTC
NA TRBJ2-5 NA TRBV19 CASSPTRLGETQYF TGTGCCAGTAGTCCCACGCGCTTGGGGGAGACCCAGTACTTC
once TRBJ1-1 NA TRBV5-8 CASSLIGLNTEAFF TGTGCCAGCAGCCTCATAGGTCTGAACACTGAAGCTTTCTTT
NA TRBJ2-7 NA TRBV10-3 CAISEGAVDSYEQYF TGTGCCATCAGTGAAGGGGCGGTTGACTCCTACGAGCAGTACTTC
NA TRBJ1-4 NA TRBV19 CASTLPGEKLFF TGTGCCAGTACCCTCCCTGGGGAAAAACTGTTTTTT
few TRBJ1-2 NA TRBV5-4 CASSLHPSGYGYTF TGTGCCAGCAGCTTGCACCCCTCCGGCTATGGCTACACCTTC
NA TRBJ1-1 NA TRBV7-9 CASSFPRLNTEAFF TGTGCCAGCAGCTTTCCCAGGTTGAACACTGAAGCTTTCTTT
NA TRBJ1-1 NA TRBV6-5 CASSYDLDSWPFF TGTGCCAGCAGTTACGATCTAGACAGCTGGCCTTTCTTT
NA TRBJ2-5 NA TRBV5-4 CASSPEPGGETQYF TGTGCCAGCAGCCCCGAACCTGGGGGAGAGACCCAGTACTTC
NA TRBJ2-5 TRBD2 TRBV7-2 CASSLRASGGNQETQYF TGTGCCAGCAGCTTAAGGGCTAGCGGGGGGAATCAAGAGACCCAGTACTTC
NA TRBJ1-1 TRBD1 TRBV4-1 CASSQEPRQGLAFF TGCGCCAGCAGCCAGGAGCCCCGACAGGGGTTAGCTTTCTTT
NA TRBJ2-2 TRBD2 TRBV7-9 CASSTPGLAGGPLGTGELFF TGTGCCAGCAGCACACCCGGACTAGCGGGGGGGCCTTTGGGTACCGGGGAGCTGTTTTTT
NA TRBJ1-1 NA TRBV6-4 CASSKDEEARAFF TGTGCCAGCAGCAAGGACGAGGAGGCCCGGGCTTTCTTT
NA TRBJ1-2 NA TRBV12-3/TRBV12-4 CASSSGSYGYTF TGTGCCAGCAGTTCAGGGTCCTATGGCTACACCTTC
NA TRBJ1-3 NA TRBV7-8 CASSLRGARNTIYF TGTGCCAGCAGCTTACGGGGGGCCAGAAACACCATATATTTT
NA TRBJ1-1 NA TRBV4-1 CASSRGFENTEAFF TGCGCCAGCAGTCGGGGCTTTGAGAACACTGAAGCTTTCTTT
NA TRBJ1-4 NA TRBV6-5 CASSYGEKLFF TGTGCCAGCAGTTACGGTGAAAAACTGTTTTTT
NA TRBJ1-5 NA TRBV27 CASSFGLGQPQHF TGTGCCAGCAGTTTCGGACTTGGCCAGCCCCAGCATTTT
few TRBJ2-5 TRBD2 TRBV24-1 CATSVLAGAETQYF TGTGCCACCAGCGTACTAGCGGGGGCAGAGACCCAGTACTTC
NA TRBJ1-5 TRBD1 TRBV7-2 CASSLGTGRLNQPQHF TGTGCCAGCAGCCTAGGGACAGGGAGGTTGAATCAGCCCCAGCATTTT
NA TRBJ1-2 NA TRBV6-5 CASSYDTFYGYTF TGTGCCAGCAGTTACGACACGTTCTATGGCTACACCTTC
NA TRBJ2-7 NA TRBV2 CASSEFGQITYEQYF TGTGCCAGCAGTGAATTCGGACAGATCACCTACGAGCAGTACTTC
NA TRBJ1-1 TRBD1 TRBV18 CASSPRNRGGDTEAFF TGTGCCAGCTCACCAAGAAACAGGGGAGGGGACACTGAAGCTTTCTTT
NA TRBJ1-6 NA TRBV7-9 CASSGVQGSPLHF TGTGCCAGCAGCGGTGTCCAGGGGTCACCCCTCCACTTT
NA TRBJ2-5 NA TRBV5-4 CASSLQGVGETQYF TGTGCCAGCAGCTTGCAAGGGGTTGGGGAGACCCAGTACTTC